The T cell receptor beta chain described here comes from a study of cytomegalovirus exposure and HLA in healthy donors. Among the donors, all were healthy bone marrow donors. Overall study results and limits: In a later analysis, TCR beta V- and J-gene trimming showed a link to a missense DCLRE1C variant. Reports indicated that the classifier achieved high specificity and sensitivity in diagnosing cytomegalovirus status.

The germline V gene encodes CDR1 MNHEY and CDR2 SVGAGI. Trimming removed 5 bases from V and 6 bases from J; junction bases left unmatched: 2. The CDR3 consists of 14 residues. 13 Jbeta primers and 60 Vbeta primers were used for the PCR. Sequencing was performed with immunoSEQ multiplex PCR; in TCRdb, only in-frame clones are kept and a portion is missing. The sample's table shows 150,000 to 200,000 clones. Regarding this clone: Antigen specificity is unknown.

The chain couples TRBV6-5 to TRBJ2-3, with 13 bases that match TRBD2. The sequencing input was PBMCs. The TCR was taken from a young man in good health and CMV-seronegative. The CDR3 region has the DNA TGTGCCAGCAGTCGGACTAGCGGGAGCGATACGCAGTATTTT. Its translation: CASSRTSGSDTQYF.